What follows are 11 T cell receptor beta chains derived from one specimen sequenced in a study of cytomegalovirus exposure and HLA in healthy donors. The PCR made use of 60 Vbeta and 13 Jbeta primers. Profiling relied on immunoSEQ multiplex PCR, and the TCRdb table lists in-frame clones only, not all of them. The profile shows 200,000 to 250,000 clones, roughly four fifths of them singletons. Source material: PBMCs. These receptors were taken from a woman aged 45-60 years in good health and CMV-seropositive.

This CDR3 reads CASRWGPGQPQHF. CDR3 in DNA: TGTGCCAGTAGATGGGGTCCGGGACAGCCCCAGCATTTT. The rearrangement joins TRBV19 to TRBJ1-5; D is unresolved. Trimming left V 6 bases short and J 7 bases short, with 13 bases between. CDR1 and CDR2 (germline): LNHDA, SQIVND (reference sequence). The CDR3 runs to 13 residues.

A remark on this clone: The junction does not match germline at one end; this may be a read error. J is TRBJ2-2 and V is TRBV2, with D hard to call. The CDR3 totals 15 residues. Per germline, CDR1 SNHLY and CDR2 FYNNEI. The DNA of the CDR3 is TGTGCCAGCAGTGTATTTAGCCTGAACTCCGGGGAGCTGTTTTTT. Amino acids: CASSVFSLNSGELFF. The entire variable domain, with the rest obtained from reference TRBV2 and TRBJ2-2, is as follows: EPEVTQTPSHQVTQMGQEVILRCVPISNHLYFYWYRQILGQKVEFLVSFYNNEISEKSEIFDDQFSVERPDGSNFTLKIRSTKLEDSAMYFCASSVFSLNSGELFFGEGSRLTVL.

This clone was seen a few times. V usage is TRBV25-1 and J usage is TRBJ1-2, with a tentative D call TRBD1 (5 bases). The ends were cut back, 7 bases at V and 6 bases at J, with 15 bases in the middle. This CDR3 has 13 amino acids. CDR1 is MGHDK and CDR2 is SYGVNS in the germline V gene. The CDR3 is CASTNPGGDGYTF. The CDR3 bases are TGTGCCAGCACCAACCCGGGGGGGGATGGCTACACCTTC.

V and J are TRBV27 and TRBJ1-2, with a possible D match to TRBD1 (6 bases). In germline, CDR1 is MNHEY, CDR2 SMNVEV (reference sequence). Deletions cut 1 base from V and 2 bases from J, with 8 bases between. The CDR3 covers 14 residues. The CDR3 here is CASSLFTGNYGYTF. The CDR3, as DNA: TGTGCCAGCAGTTTATTCACAGGGAACTATGGCTACACCTTC.

The chain employs TRBV18 and TRBJ2-5; 11 bases agree with TRBD2. The V gene end was trimmed by 4 bases and the J gene end by 5 bases; junction bases not matched to a gene: 12. The CDR3 has 17 amino acids. CDR1 and CDR2 from the germline V gene are KGHSH and LQKENI. CDR3 residues: CASSLVQLAGVTETQYF. DNA for the CDR3: TGTGCCAGCTCACTAGTCCAACTAGCGGGGGTAACGGAGACCCAGTACTTC.

In this sample, this clone turned up a few times. The rearrangement uses TRBV7-2 and TRBJ2-7; tentative D call: TRBD1 (6 bases). This CDR3 is built from 19 residues. With 3 bases removed from V and 3 bases from J, the gap between germline ends came to 27 bases. CDR1 and CDR2 (germline): SGHTA, FQGNSA. The CDR3 protein is CASSFLKLTGSGLRYEQYF. The DNA for the CDR3 is TGTGCCAGCAGCTTCCTTAAGTTGACAGGATCGGGATTACGCTACGAGCAGTACTTC.

This chain joins TRBV6-6 and TRBJ2-1; weak D call: TRBD2 (7 bases). Germline V gene data show CDR1 as MNHNY and CDR2 as SVGAGI (reference sequence). This CDR3 spans 16 amino acids. The germline V and J ends were trimmed by 2 bases and 7 bases, with 18 bases remaining between them. The CDR3, as DNA: TGTGCCAGCAGTTACGGGTCGGGGGGCCCTTCTAATGAGCAGTTCTTC. Residues: CASSYGSGGPSNEQFF.

This sequence joins TRBV4-1 and TRBJ1-6; 8 bases line up with TRBD1. Germline assignment: CDR1 MGHRA and CDR2 YSYEKL. V shed 4 bases, J shed 8 bases, and the junction held 19 bases outside the gene matches. The CDR3 totals 19 residues. CDR3 protein: CASSPDRYKMTGEDSPLHF. In nucleotides, the CDR3 is TGCGCCAGCAGCCCTGATAGATATAAGATGACAGGGGAGGATTCACCCCTCCACTTT.

The V gene is TRBV30, the J gene TRBJ1-6; D ambiguous. This CDR3 has 15 amino acids. From germline, CDR1 is GTSNPN and CDR2 SVGIG (reference sequence). The DNA of the CDR3 is TGTCAGGATTTTATTTGGGGAGGATTTAGGTCACCCCTCCACTTT. Translating it yields CQDFIWGGFRSPLHF.

The chain links TRBV5-4 to TRBJ2-3, with a weak D call TRBD2 (5 bases). V was trimmed by 0 bases and J by 2 bases, leaving 19 bases between them. This CDR3 contains 18 residues. Germline assignment: CDR1 SGHNT and CDR2 YYREEE (reference sequence). This CDR3 reads CASSLVRGFQLLTDTQYF. The CDR3, as DNA: TGTGCCAGCAGCTTGGTGCGAGGGTTCCAACTCCTCACAGATACGCAGTATTTT.

The V gene is TRBV4-3, the J gene TRBJ1-5; TRBD1 matches 8 bases. The CDR3 is 15 residues long. Trimming cost V 2 bases and J 7 bases; bases outside gene matches: 7. Germline CDR1 is LGHNA and CDR2 is YSLEER. CDR3 coding DNA: TGCGCCAGCAGCCAACAGACAGGGGAAGGACAGCCCCAGCATTTT. Its protein product is CASSQQTGEGQPQHF.